The 12 T cell receptor beta chains listed next were all sequenced from one sample in a study of T cells after yellow fever vaccination. Using its own MiXCR run on the 5' RACE reads, TCRdb lists one record per CDR3 protein. The table shows some 240,000 distinct CDR3 sequences, with approximately 3.2% occurring only once. Sequences were derived from CD4+ T cells sorted from PBMCs, sampled 10 days after the yellow fever booster vaccination. All receptors come from a man between 18 and 35 years old who received the YFV17D yellow fever vaccine.

This clonotype showed up just a few times. The chain uses TRBV5-1 and TRBJ2-1, with 11 bases fitting TRBD1. CDR3 length equals 15 residues. Germline V gene sequence: CDR1 SGHRS, CDR2 YFSETQ. V trimming: 4 bases; J trimming: 8 bases; junction bases outside the gene matches: 8. This CDR3 is CASSPGQGVRDEQFF. As DNA, the CDR3 is TGCGCCAGCAGCCCGGGACAGGGGGTTCGGGATGAGCAGTTCTTC.

The genes are TRBV3-1 and TRBJ1-5; D is undetermined. Germline lookup yields CDR1 LGHDT and CDR2 YNNKEL (reference sequence). V lost 0 bases and J 6 bases, leaving 12 bases between the germline ends. The CDR3 has 15 residues. CDR3 bases: TGTGCCAGCAGCCAAGATGTGGGGAACATTCAGCCCCAGCATTTT. Encoded protein: CASSQDVGNIQPQHF.

This clonotype has a count of ten or more. V and J are TRBV7-3 and TRBJ1-5; D remains ambiguous. Trimming stripped 5 bases from V and 6 bases from J, with 11 bases between. The CDR3 is made up of 13 amino acids. The germline gives CDR1 SGHTA, CDR2 FQGTGA. The CDR3 spells CASSQTVGQPQHF. The CDR3 DNA sequence: TGTGCCAGCAGCCAGACGGTGGGTCAGCCCCAGCATTTT.

This clonotype was recorded many times. V gene TRBV7-2 combines with J gene TRBJ1-2; 7 bases agree with TRBD1. The CDR3 is made up of 16 amino acids. Germline CDR1 and CDR2: SGHTA and FQGNSA. The trim removed 4 bases at V and 1 base at J, leaving 9 bases unmatched. Here the CDR3 reads CASSSTTGQNNYGYTF. In DNA, the CDR3 is TGTGCCAGCAGCTCCACCACGGGACAGAATAACTATGGCTACACCTTC.

This clonotype was picked up many times. Germline and junction disagree at one end, which may indicate a read error. CDR3 loop: CASSLYRGTGDF. The CDR3 region has the DNA TGTGCCAGCAGCTTATACCGCGGGACAGGGGATTTT. The J gene is TRBJ2-7, the V gene TRBV7-9; 10 bases match TRBD1. Germline loops: CDR1 SEHNR, CDR2 FQNEAQ (reference sequence). CDR3 length: 12 amino acids.

The chain employs TRBV5-4 and TRBJ2-5, with 13 bases that match TRBD2. With V trimmed by 2 bases and J by 4 bases, 8 bases remained unmatched. The germline V gene has CDR1 SGHNT and CDR2 YYREEE (reference sequence). The CDR3 totals 17 residues. CDR3 residues: CASSFGTSGAQGETQYF. For the CDR3, the DNA is TGTGCCAGCAGCTTTGGGACTAGCGGGGCGCAGGGAGAGACCCAGTACTTC. The full variable domain, in which reference TRBV5-4 and TRBJ2-5 provide the parts outside the CDR3, is ETGVTQSPTHLIKTRGQQVTLRCSSQSGHNTVSWYQQALGQGPQFIFQYYREEENGRGNFPPRFSGLQFPNYSSELNVNALELDDSALYLCASSFGTSGAQGETQYFGPGTRLLVL.

This chain uses TRBV9 with TRBJ1-2, with D maybe TRBD1 (5 bases). Trimming removed 5 bases from V and 4 bases from J, with 15 bases in between. This CDR3 comprises 14 residues. Germline V CDR1 and CDR2: SGDLS, YYNGEE. The CDR3, as DNA: TGTGCCAGCAGGAGAATTGGGGGGACCTATGGCTACACCTTC. This sequence encodes CASRRIGGTYGYTF.

This clonotype was picked up many times. The genes are TRBV20-1 and TRBJ1-1; D gene unclear. CDR1 is DFQATT, CDR2 SNEGSKA, per germline (reference sequence). Trimming shortened V by 3 bases and J by 8 bases, and 19 bases separated the two germline ends. CDR3 length: 14 residues. CDR3 DNA sequence: TGCAGTGCTAGCGGCTACAGATCGTCTAAGGAAGCTTTCTTT. It specifies CSASGYRSSKEAFF.

This clonotype showed up many times. This chain joins TRBV11-2 and TRBJ1-2; no definite D call. CDR1 is SGHAT, CDR2 FQNNGV, per germline. This CDR3 spans 13 amino acids. Trimming stripped 1 base from V and 2 bases from J, with 5 bases between. This chain's CDR3 is CASSLGGNYGYTF. The CDR3, as DNA: TGTGCCAGCAGCTTAGGGGGAAACTATGGCTACACCTTC.

This clonotype has more than one count but fewer than ten. J is TRBJ2-2 and V is TRBV6-2 or TRBV6-3; TRBD2 might be the D (5 bases). Trimming took off 7 bases at V and 4 bases at J, with 10 bases between the two ends. Germline CDR1 reads MNHEY; CDR2 reads SVGEGT. The length of the CDR3 is 13 residues. The CDR3: CASNTDFTGELFF. The CDR3, as DNA: TGTGCCAGCAATACGGACTTCACCGGGGAGCTGTTTTTT.

The rearrangement links TRBV24-1 to TRBJ2-1; 12 bases agree with TRBD2. Unmatched junction bases numbered 6, after V lost 3 bases and J lost 1 base. Germline assignment: CDR1 KGHDR and CDR2 SFDVKD. This CDR3 has 18 amino acids. CDR3 nucleotide sequence: TGTGCCACCAGTGATGCTAGCGGGGGGGCCCTTTCCTACAATGAGCAGTTCTTC. Protein product: CATSDASGGALSYNEQFF.

The chain has TRBV4-3 and TRBJ1-3; weak D call: TRBD1 (5 bases). CDR1 is LGHNA and CDR2 is YSLEER in the germline V gene. CDR3 length equals 15 residues. V was cut by 0 bases and J by 4 bases, with 10 bases left in between. The CDR3 DNA follows: TGCGCCAGCAGCCAAGATGGCAGGGCAGGAAACACCATATATTTT. This encodes CASSQDGRAGNTIYF.